This T cell receptor beta chain stems from a study of PD-1 blockade in classical Hodgkin lymphoma. Study outcomes and limitations: Patients with a complete response exhibited baseline diversity comparable to newly diagnosed patients. Reports described newly diagnosed patients as having lower baseline TCR diversity than healthy donors.

The time point here: cycle 4 day 1 (C4D1), after 6 weeks of nivolumab. Each patient relapsed following autologous stem cell transplantation, and prior brentuximab vedotin exposure differed. This table comes from immunoSEQ multiplex PCR, and its TCRdb copy is limited to in-frame clones, with some not included. This sample has about 39,000 clones, with about 80% found just once. On this clone: Its target is unknown.

Germline V gene sequence: CDR1 GTSNPN, CDR2 SVGIG (reference sequence). Trimming took 1 base from V and 6 from J, leaving 13 bases between them. This CDR3 is 13 amino acids long. The chain uses TRBV30 and TRBJ2-7, with D hard to call. The sequence came from a human donor with classical Hodgkin lymphoma. Specimen: peripheral blood mononuclear cells (PBMCs), collected before the fourth cycle of nivolumab. CDR3 sequence reads: CAWSANTYREQYF. In DNA form, the CDR3 reads TGTGCCTGGAGTGCAAACACCTACCGCGAGCAGTACTTC.